These 3 T cell receptor beta chains were sequenced from one sample in a study of cytomegalovirus exposure and HLA in healthy donors. The PCR made use of 60 Vbeta and 13 Jbeta primers. Assay used: immunoSEQ multiplex PCR; TCRdb lists only in-frame clones, some missing. The sample includes 150,000 to 200,000 clones, roughly nine tenths of them seen just once. The sample was PBMCs. These receptors were taken from a boy between 2 and 10 years old in good health and CMV-seronegative.

The chain is built from TRBV2 and TRBJ1-4, with D perhaps matching TRBD1 (5 bases). The CDR3 contains 16 residues. Trimming removed 7 bases from V and 0 bases from J, with 15 bases in between. CDR1 is SNHLY, CDR2 FYNNEI, per germline. The CDR3 DNA sequence: TGTGCCAGCAAGCCAGGGCGCGGAGCAACTAATGAAAAACTGTTTTTT. The encoded protein is CASKPGRGATNEKLFF.

V usage is TRBV7-8 and J usage is TRBJ2-3, with TRBD2 identical over 12 bases. Per the germline V gene, CDR1 is SGHVS and CDR2 is FQNEAQ. The CDR3 spans 17 residues. V was clipped by 2 bases and J by 3 bases; unmatched bases: 6. CDR3 DNA: TGTGCCAGCAGCTTACTAGCGGGAGGGCCGTCAACAGATACGCAGTATTTT. This translates into CASSLLAGGPSTDTQYF.

The CDR3 protein is CATSKEQGIQQPQHF. The CDR3 nucleotides are TGTGCCACCAGCAAAGAACAGGGAATTCAACAGCCCCAGCATTTT. The V and J genes are TRBV15 and TRBJ1-5, with D maybe TRBD1 (6 bases). Germline CDR1 is LNHNV and CDR2 is YYDKDF (reference sequence). Trimming left V 4 bases short and J 7 bases short, with 17 bases between. The CDR3 covers 15 residues.